This T cell receptor (beta chain) was recorded in a study of CD8 T cells in ankylosing spondylitis. Germline V gene data show CDR1 as SQVTM and CDR2 as ANQGSEA. With V trimmed by 8 bases and J by 5 bases, 14 bases remained unmatched. This CDR3 has 14 amino acids. Findings and caveats of the study: In reactive arthritis synovial fluid and blood, some motif variants had been reported before. Disease-linked clones were found to be CD8+ and relatively rare in peripheral blood. Ankylosing spondylitis blood appeared to carry a characteristic TCR beta motif of several highly homologous variants. Reportedly, significant enrichment of disease-linked clones occurred in matched ankylosing spondylitis synovial fluid.

With respect to this clonotype: Its antigen is still unknown.

MiXCR, run by TCRdb on the 5' RACE reads, gives a single entry per CDR3 protein. The sample lists 240,000 or so distinct CDR3 sequences, roughly a tenth occurring once. Sequencing was done on a sample of blood, either unsorted or a sorted T cell fraction (not recorded which). The TCR originated in a male donor with ankylosing spondylitis or in good health (not recorded which). The chain carries TRBV29-1 and TRBJ2-5; 7 bases agree with TRBD1. CDR3 amino acids: CSPIPGQSQETQYF. Here the CDR3 DNA reads TGCAGCCCTATACCGGGACAGTCGCAGGAGACCCAGTACTTC.